Presented here are 11 T cell receptor beta chains from one specimen sequenced in a study of cytomegalovirus exposure and HLA in healthy donors. The PCR made use of 60 Vbeta and 13 Jbeta primers. Measured with immunoSEQ multiplex PCR; TCRdb has only the in-frame clones, and not every one. Altogether approximately 150,000 clones are present, about 80% being singletons, with the ten largest covering approximately 6.8%. The sample taken for sequencing was PBMCs. The receptor set was obtained from a man younger than 45 in good health and CMV-seropositive.

This sequence joins TRBV7-8 and TRBJ2-5; tentative D call: TRBD1 (6 bases). Trimming pared 6 bases from V and 0 bases from J, leaving 14 bases between. The germline gives CDR1 SGHVS, CDR2 FQNEAQ. This CDR3 is 15 amino acids long. CDR3 protein: CASRSGVLYQETQYF. CDR3 bases: TGTGCCAGCAGATCAGGGGTCTTGTACCAAGAGACCCAGTACTTC.

The chain has TRBV6-5 and TRBJ1-2, with D perhaps TRBD1 (5 bases). Germline lookup yields CDR1 MNHEY and CDR2 SVGAGI. There are 14 residues in the CDR3. Trimming cost V 4 bases and J 4 bases, with 13 bases left between them. The CDR3 DNA sequence: TGTGCCAGCAGTTTTCACGACAGCTCCTATGGCTACACCTTC. Its translation is CASSFHDSSYGYTF.

This clone occurred once. The chain joins TRBV28 to TRBJ1-5; 9 bases align to TRBD1. CDR3 length: 15 amino acids. The V and J ends lost 5 bases and 5 bases, in that order; junction bases with no gene match: 7. CDR1 MDHEN and CDR2 SYDVKM come from the germline V gene. DNA of the CDR3: TGTGCCAGCAGTGAAACAGGGGGCGTGGATCAGCCCCAGCATTTT. It encodes CASSETGGVDQPQHF.

Comments on this clone: The same CDR3 is also encoded by other DNA sequences in this sample. The chain couples TRBV15 to TRBJ2-7; D call uncertain. V lost 0 bases and J lost 4, with 7 bases in between. Germline V CDR1 and CDR2: LNHNV, YYDKDF (reference sequence). CDR3 length: 13 residues. CDR3: CATSRDLSYEQYF. CDR3 nucleotides: TGTGCCACCAGCAGAGATTTGAGTTACGAGCAGTACTTC.

This rearrangement joins TRBV6-6 to TRBJ1-4; 7 bases align to TRBD1. J gave up 6 bases and V 2 bases, and 9 bases lay outside the gene matches. This CDR3 is built from 16 residues. CDR1 is MNHNY, CDR2 SVGAGI, per germline (reference sequence). The CDR3 nucleotides read TGTGCCAGCAGTTACCAGGGACAGAGGGGGGATGAAAAACTGTTTTTT. This codes for CASSYQGQRGDEKLFF.

The chain links TRBV27 to TRBJ2-1; maybe TRBD1 (5 bases). The germline gives CDR1 MNHEY, CDR2 SMNVEV (reference sequence). V lost 5 bases and J 0 bases, leaving 8 bases between the germline ends. The CDR3 has 14 residues. Here the CDR3 DNA reads TGTGCCAGCAGTCACAGGAGCTCCTACAATGAGCAGTTCTTC. Its translation is CASSHRSSYNEQFF.

The rearrangement joins TRBV5-1 to TRBJ1-4, with D possibly matching TRBD1 (6 bases). Germline V CDR1 and CDR2: SGHRS, YFSETQ. This CDR3 region has 15 residues. The V and J ends lost 4 bases and 5 bases respectively, with 15 bases between them. The CDR3 sequence: CASSQNRAVNEKLFF. DNA of the CDR3: TGCGCCAGCAGCCAAAACAGGGCGGTGAATGAAAAACTGTTTTTT.

The chain links TRBV6-1 to TRBJ1-1; 7 bases are shared with TRBD1. The CDR3 spans 14 residues. V lost 3 bases to trimming and J lost 1 base; unmatched junction nucleotides: 2. Looked up from germline, CDR1 is MNHNS and CDR2 is SASEGT. For the CDR3, the DNA is TGTGCCAGCAGTGAGAGGGACAGGAACACTGAAGCTTTCTTT. Protein: CASSERDRNTEAFF.

The chain joins TRBV13 to TRBJ2-7; the match to TRBD1 covers 8 bases. V trimming: 2 bases; J trimming: 0 bases; junction bases outside the gene matches: 3. Germline CDR1 PRHDT, CDR2 FYEKMQ (reference sequence). The CDR3 contains 15 residues. The chain's CDR3 is CASSLWDRSSYEQYF. The CDR3 DNA reads TGTGCCAGCAGCTTATGGGACAGGTCCTCCTACGAGCAGTACTTC. The variable domain in full, with the rest retrieved from reference TRBV13 and TRBJ2-7, is AAGVIQSPRHLIKEKRETATLKCYPIPRHDTVYWYQQGPGQDPQFLISFYEKMQSDKGSIPDRFSAQQFSDYHSELNMSSLELGDSALYFCASSLWDRSSYEQYFGPGTRLTVT.

This clone has a handful of counts. The chain joins TRBV25-1 to TRBJ2-5; D is perhaps TRBD2 (6 bases). CDR1 and CDR2 from the germline V gene are MGHDK and SYGVNS. V lost 5 bases, J lost 0 bases, and 10 bases lay in between. This CDR3 is built from 14 residues. CDR3 sequence reads: CASSTGVYQETQYF. The CDR3 DNA follows: TGTGCCAGCAGTACGGGAGTGTACCAAGAGACCCAGTACTTC.

This chain joins TRBV29-1 and TRBJ2-2; 7 bases align to TRBD2. The length of the CDR3 is 13 residues. CDR1 is SQVTM, CDR2 ANQGSEA, per germline. Trimming took 6 bases from V and 6 from J; bases not matched to a gene: 7. CDR3 in amino acids: CSVRFGLAGELFF. In nucleotides, the CDR3 is TGCAGCGTCCGCTTCGGACTAGCCGGGGAGCTGTTTTTT.